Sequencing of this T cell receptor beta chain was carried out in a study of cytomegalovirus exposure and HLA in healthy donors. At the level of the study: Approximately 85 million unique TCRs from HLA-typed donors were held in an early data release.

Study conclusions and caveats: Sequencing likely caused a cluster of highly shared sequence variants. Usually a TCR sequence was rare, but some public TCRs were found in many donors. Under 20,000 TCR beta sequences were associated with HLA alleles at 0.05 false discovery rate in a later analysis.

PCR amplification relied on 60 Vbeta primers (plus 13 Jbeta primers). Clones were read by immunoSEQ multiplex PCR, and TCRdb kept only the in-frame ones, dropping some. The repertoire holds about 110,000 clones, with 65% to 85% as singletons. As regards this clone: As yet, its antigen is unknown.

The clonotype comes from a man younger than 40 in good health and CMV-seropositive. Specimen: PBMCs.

The CDR3 DNA sequence: TGTGCCAGCAGTTCTTATCCGGCAGACAGTTATGGCTACACCTTC. It yields the protein CASSSYPADSYGYTF. The V call is TRBV27, the J call TRBJ1-2, with D maybe TRBD1 (5 bases). Trimming cost V 4 bases and J 5 bases, with 17 bases left between them. The CDR3 sequence is 15 residues long. Germline loops: CDR1 MNHEY, CDR2 SMNVEV (reference sequence).